This T cell receptor beta chain was obtained from a study of blood T cell repertoires in COVID-19. Study-level background: PBMCs, B-cell-depleted T cells, or T cells were the source of the cDNA or gDNA that made up the material.

Using immunoSEQ multiplex PCR, the repertoire was profiled, and TCRdb retains in-frame clones only, with some absent. The sample records 150,000 to 200,000 clones, around 80% being singletons. This TCR was sampled from a man over 45 who had recovered from COVID-19. The sequenced sample was PBMCs or T cells enriched from blood (not recorded which).

The CDR3 loop reads CASSLWGRTDTQYF. The CDR3 coding sequence is TGTGCCAGCAGCTTATGGGGCCGAACCGATACGCAGTATTTT. This chain links TRBV5-6 with TRBJ2-3; tentative D call: TRBD1 (5 bases). There are 14 residues in the CDR3. V lost 2 bases and J lost 6, with 13 bases in between. The germline V gene has CDR1 SGHDT and CDR2 YYEEEE. Supplemented by reference TRBV5-6 and TRBJ2-3, the full variable domain reads DAGVTQSPTHLIKTRGQQVTLRCSPKSGHDTVSWYQQALGQGPQFIFQYYEEEERQRGNFPDRFSGHQFPNYSSELNVNALLLGDSALYLCASSLWGRTDTQYFGPGTRLTVL.